The rows below give T cell receptor beta chains drawn from one sample of a study of radiotherapy plus CTLA-4 blockade in lung cancer. Repertoires were generated with immunoSEQ multiplex PCR, while TCRdb's copy carries only in-frame clones and drops some. The sample has 70,000 to 90,000 clones, more than 85% seen once. The input for sequencing was peripheral blood, taken from a patient treated with radiotherapy plus ipilimumab. These receptors originate from a human donor with non-small cell lung cancer who had stable disease on radiotherapy plus ipilimumab. Each CDR3 is given with its conserved first and last residue. D genes are given only for firm matches. Only some rows state a clone size, as once, few, many or a class for expanded clones.

>TRBD2|NA|TRBJ2-5|TRBV5-1
TGCGCCAGCAGCTCCCCTAGCGGGGGGGAGACCCAGTACTTC
CASSSPSGGETQYF
>NA|once|TRBJ1-1|TRBV11-2
TGTGCCAGCAGCTCCAATCCGGACACTGAAGCTTTCTTT
CASSSNPDTEAFF
>NA|once|TRBJ2-7|TRBV28
TGTGCCAGCAGTTTAGAGGGGCACGAGCAGTACTTC
CASSLEGHEQYF
>NA|NA|TRBJ2-2|TRBV7-6
TGTGCCAGCAGCCAAGCTAGGACCGGGGAGCTGTTTTTT
CASSQARTGELFF
>NA|NA|TRBJ2-1|TRBV28
TGTGCCAGTTCATTGATGGGCAATGAGCAGTTCTTC
CASSLMGNEQFF
>TRBD1|NA|TRBJ1-4|TRBV7-9
TGTGCCAGCAGCAGACGGACAGGTACTAATGAAAAACTGTTTTTT
CASSRRTGTNEKLFF
>NA|NA|TRBJ1-5|TRBV28
TGTGCCAGCAGTGGGGACGGGGTTAGCAATCAGCCCCAGCATTTT
CASSGDGVSNQPQHF
>NA|NA|TRBJ1-1|TRBV29-1
TGCAGCACCCAGGGGTGGGGGAGTAACACTGAAGCTTTCTTT
CSTQGWGSNTEAFF
>NA|NA|TRBJ1-1|TRBV2
TGTGCCAGCAGCTCAAGGCGTTCTGTCACTGAAGCTTTCTTT
CASSSRRSVTEAFF
>TRBD2|once|TRBJ2-1|TRBV19
TGTGCCAGTAGTATTGGCCGGACTAGCGGCTACAATGAGCAGTTCTTC
CASSIGRTSGYNEQFF
>NA|NA|TRBJ2-5|TRBV7-9
TGTGCCAGCAGCTTAATTCCAGGGAGCCAGTACTTC
CASSLIPGSQYF
>NA|NA|TRBJ1-2|TRBV19
TGTGCCAGTAGCCCAAACCGGGACACCGCTAACTATGGCTACACCTTC
CASSPNRDTANYGYTF
>NA|NA|TRBJ2-3|TRBV2
TGTGCCAGCAGGACCTCCTTAGTGGAGACAGATACGCAGTATTTT
CASRTSLVETDTQYF
>NA|NA|TRBJ2-2|TRBV7-8
TGTGCCAGCAGCTTAACTGCGAACACCGGGGAGCTGTTTTTT
CASSLTANTGELFF
>NA|NA|TRBJ1-5|TRBV5-1
TGCGCCAGCAGCCCAGGACTGAATAGCAATCAGCCCCAGCATTTT
CASSPGLNSNQPQHF
>NA|NA|TRBJ1-4|TRBV15
TGTGCCACCAGCGCCCGCTCGGGGAATGAAAAACTGTTTTTT
CATSARSGNEKLFF
>NA|NA|TRBJ2-3|TRBV30
TGTGCCTGGAGTCAAAACACAGATACGCAGTATTTT
CAWSQNTDTQYF
>TRBD1|NA|TRBJ1-1|TRBV30
TGTGCCTGTAGCCACTTTGGACAGGGGGCGCGGGCCGTCACTGAAGCTTTCTTT
CACSHFGQGARAVTEAFF
>TRBD1|NA|TRBJ2-7|TRBV11-1
TGTGCCAGCAGTCGGGACAGGACCCCTCCCGAGCAGTACTTC
CASSRDRTPPEQYF
>NA|NA|TRBJ2-1|TRBV20-1
TGCAGTGCTAAGGACTACAATGAGCAGTTCTTC
CSAKDYNEQFF
>NA|NA|TRBJ1-1|TRBV28
TGTGCCAGCAGTTTGGGGCGACCTAACACTGAAGCTTTCTTT
CASSLGRPNTEAFF
>TRBD2|NA|TRBJ2-7|TRBV5-1
TGCGCCAGCAGCTTGGTTAGCGGGAGGATATCCTACGAGCAGTACTTC
CASSLVSGRISYEQYF
>NA|NA|TRBJ2-7|TRBV2
TGTGCCAGCAGTGAAAGGAGAGACGAGCAGTACTTC
CASSERRDEQYF
>TRBD1|NA|TRBJ1-2|TRBV5-4
TGTGCCAGCAGTTTACAGGGGTATGCTGGCTACACCTTC
CASSLQGYAGYTF
>NA|NA|TRBJ2-5|TRBV6-5
TGTGCCAGCAGTCTCCGGCTTGGGGCCCAGTACTTC
CASSLRLGAQYF
>NA|NA|TRBJ1-6|TRBV14
TGTGCCAGCGCCCCCTCCTATAATTCACCCCTCCACTTT
CASAPSYNSPLHF
>NA|NA|TRBJ2-3|TRBV13
TGTGCCAGCAGCTTAGGCTTCGGGGGAGATACGCAGTATTTT
CASSLGFGGDTQYF
>TRBD1|NA|TRBJ1-6|TRBV27
TGTGCCAACCTCTCTTGCAGGGACAGGGAGACGAACTTCTATAATTCACCCCTCCACTTT
CANLSCRDRETNFYNSPLHF
>NA|few|TRBJ2-1|TRBV11-2
TGTGCCAGCAGCTTAAATGCGCCTGATGAGCAGTTCTTC
CASSLNAPDEQFF
>NA|NA|TRBJ1-6|TRBV6-1
TGTGCCAGCAGGGAGAATTCACCCCTCCACTTT
CASRENSPLHF
>TRBD2|few|TRBJ2-7|TRBV28
TGTGCCAGCCGCGGGAGGGCCACCGAGCAGTACTTC
CASRGRATEQYF
>NA|few|TRBJ2-7|TRBV18
TGTGCCAGCTCACCACGAATAGGGGAAAGCGAGCAGTACTTC
CASSPRIGESEQYF